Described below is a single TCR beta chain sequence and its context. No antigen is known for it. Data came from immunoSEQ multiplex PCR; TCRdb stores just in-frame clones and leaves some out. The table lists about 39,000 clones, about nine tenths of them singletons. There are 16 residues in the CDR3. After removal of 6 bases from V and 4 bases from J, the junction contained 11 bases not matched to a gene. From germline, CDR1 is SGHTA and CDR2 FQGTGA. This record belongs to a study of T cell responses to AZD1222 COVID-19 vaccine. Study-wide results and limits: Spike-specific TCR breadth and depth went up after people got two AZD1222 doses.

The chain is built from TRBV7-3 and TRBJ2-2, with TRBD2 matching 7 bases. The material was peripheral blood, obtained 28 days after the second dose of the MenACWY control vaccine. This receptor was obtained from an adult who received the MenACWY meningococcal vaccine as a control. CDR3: CASRILTGLFTGELFF. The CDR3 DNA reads TGTGCCAGCAGGATCCTCACGGGACTATTCACCGGGGAGCTGTTTTTT.